This T cell receptor beta chain stems from a study of cytomegalovirus exposure and HLA in healthy donors. This CDR3 has 15 amino acids. The ends were cut back, 5 bases at V and 1 base at J, with 14 bases in the middle. The V gene's germline CDR1 is SGHTA and CDR2 FQGTGA. The PCR contained 60 Vbeta and 13 Jbeta primers. Sequencing used immunoSEQ multiplex PCR; TCRdb keeps in-frame clones, though not all of them. The table records roughly 69,000 clones, more than 75% of them present only once. This sequence joins TRBV7-3 and TRBJ1-1; D is undetermined. The receptor was derived from a man between 18 and 29 years old in good health and CMV-seronegative. The specimen was PBMCs. CDR3 nucleotides: TGTGCCAGCAGCCTCCCCGGGTTTACGAACACTGAAGCTTTCTTT. This codes for CASSLPGFTNTEAFF.